One T cell receptor (beta chain) is described in this entry. The record originates from a study of shared clonotypes between healthy human individuals. Method: immunoSEQ multiplex PCR; TCRdb's copy keeps in-frame clones and lacks some. The profile shows around 600,000 clones, 95% of them singletons. This CDR3 is 15 amino acids long. Germline assignment: CDR1 MDHEN and CDR2 SYDVKM. The V and J ends lost 1 base and 5 bases respectively, with 12 bases between them. Cells designated naive CD8 were CD45RO-negative and were positively selected for CCR7, with terminally differentiated effector memory CD45RA+ cells excluded.

Sequencing was carried out using naive CD8+ T cells sorted from blood. The chain carries TRBV28 and TRBJ2-1; unclear D gene. This clonotype was sampled from a woman aged 25-40 years in good health. The CDR3 sequence is CASSLYAADDNEQFF. The CDR3 nucleotides are TGTGCCAGCAGTTTATATGCGGCAGATGACAATGAGCAGTTCTTC.